The following is a T cell receptor beta chain sequence with its context. Profiled with immunoSEQ multiplex PCR; TCRdb holds only in-frame clones, not every one. The data show about 390,000 clones, 75% to 90% seen once. These data come from a study of Ad26.COV2.S vaccination and SARS-CoV-2 variants. About the study: Ad26.COV2.S, an intramuscular injection, was given once or twice 56 days apart.

Trimming took 1 base from V and 3 from J, leaving 14 bases between them. In germline, CDR1 is LGHNA, CDR2 YSLEER. CDR3 length: 16 residues. Regarding treatment: some 19 received Ad26.COV2.S at low or high dose, single or two shots; roughly 5 received placebo; per-sample allocation not given. Sampling happened 63 days after the first vaccine or placebo injection. The chain joins TRBV4-3 to TRBJ2-3; possibly TRBD1 or TRBD2 for D (7 bases each). The source of this sequence is a person aged 18-60 years who received the Ad26.COV2.S COVID-19 vaccine or a placebo. The sample here was peripheral blood, taken in a trial of Ad26.COV2.S vaccine versus placebo. CDR3 sequence reads: CASSQVGRGRTDTQYF. The CDR3 bases are TGCGCCAGCAGCCAAGTGGGGAGGGGGCGGACAGATACGCAGTATTTT.